The next 10 T cell receptor beta chains were all read from a single sample in a study of human T cells and chemical hapten exposure (dated by TCRdb to about 2021). Explained via the paper, the time point label denotes: patch test 1, 2 weeks after DPC sensitization. The treatment or condition label corresponds to: therapeutic diphenylcyclopropenone sensitization with weekly scalp DPC. Preparation of the library involved RACE. The listed sequencing device is NextSeq 500. TCRdb trimmed public reads at Q25 via fastp, called clones via MiXCR and kept in-frame beta chains. Every entry covers one CDR3 protein and lists the most common genes and DNA from its rows. This sample gives about 71,000 distinct CDR3 sequences in total; more than 8% of them show up just once. Around 3.3% of the sample rests with the top ten. Material: whole blood, obtained in connection with sensitization to the hapten diphenylcyclopropenone (DPC). These receptors came from a woman in her forties with alopecia areata. Some clones in this sample may be carry-over from other donors' samples.

Many counts were recorded for this clonotype. The genes are TRBV7-9 and TRBJ1-5; D is uncertain. Germline V gene lookup returns CDR1 SEHNR and CDR2 FQNEAQ (reference sequence). This CDR3 is 12 amino acids long. V was clipped by 2 bases and J by 4 bases, with 3 bases between them. CDR3 loop: CASSLSNQPQHF. The CDR3 DNA reads TGTGCCAGCAGCTTAAGTAATCAGCCCCAGCATTTT.

At least ten counts were recorded for this clonotype. The gene calls are TRBV20-1 and TRBJ2-7; a weak D match, TRBD1 (6 bases). The CDR3 length is 14 residues. V lost 5 bases, J lost 0 bases, and 14 bases lay in between. Germline assignment: CDR1 DFQATT and CDR2 SNEGSKA (reference sequence). CDR3 DNA: TGCAGTGCTGGGACACCCGGTAGCTCCTACGAGCAGTACTTC. Its protein is CSAGTPGSSYEQYF.

This clonotype was recorded many times. This chain uses TRBV12-3 or TRBV12-4 with TRBJ1-4; tentatively, D is TRBD1 (5 bases). Trimming stripped 5 bases from V and 7 bases from J, with 14 bases between. The CDR3 is 14 residues long. The CDR3 protein is CASSIQGTREKLFF. The CDR3 DNA is TGTGCCAGCAGTATCCAGGGTACCCGTGAAAAACTGTTTTTT.

The sample holds many counts of this clonotype. The chain carries TRBV4-3 and TRBJ1-2; the D gene is possibly TRBD1 (5 bases). This CDR3 is 14 amino acids long. V dropped 0 bases and J dropped 4 bases, with 9 bases sitting between them. Germline lookup yields CDR1 LGHNA and CDR2 YSLEER. The CDR3 region is CASSQEAGRYGYTF. DNA of the CDR3: TGCGCCAGCAGCCAAGAGGCAGGGCGCTATGGCTACACCTTC.

This clonotype was seen repeatedly, ten times or more. The chain combines TRBV18 with TRBJ2-7, with TRBD1 identical over 10 bases. CDR1 is KGHSH, CDR2 LQKENI, per germline. The CDR3 covers 15 residues. The junction had 10 bases not matched to a gene; V was cut back by 6 bases and J by 5 bases. The CDR3 nucleotides read TGTGCCAGCTCGCCGCCGGGACAGGGGCCCCACGAGCAGTACTTC. Amino acid sequence: CASSPPGQGPHEQYF.

This clonotype was seen ten or more times. The chain has TRBV6-2 or TRBV6-3 and TRBJ2-7; D is ambiguous. Trimming removed 7 bases from V and 2 bases from J, with 15 bases in between. Germline V gene data show CDR1 as MNHEY and CDR2 as SVGEGT. This CDR3 contains 14 residues. CDR3 sequence reads: CASTSGDATYEQYF. The CDR3 DNA reads TGTGCCAGCACCTCGGGTGATGCAACCTACGAGCAGTACTTC.

V and J are TRBV20-1 and TRBJ2-1; 8 bases line up with TRBD1. With 5 bases clipped from V and 8 bases from J, the junction kept 8 bases outside the gene matches. The germline V gene encodes CDR1 DFQATT and CDR2 SNEGSKA (reference sequence). The CDR3 contains 13 residues. In DNA form, the CDR3 reads TGCAGTGCTCTTGGACAGGGACAAGATGAGCAGTTCTTC. It encodes CSALGQGQDEQFF.

This chain connects TRBV28 to TRBJ2-5; D may be TRBD2 (5 bases). Germline values: CDR1 MDHEN, CDR2 SYDVKM. V gave up 5 bases and J gave up 5 bases, with 18 bases separating them. The CDR3 runs to 15 residues. The CDR3 DNA follows: TGTGCCAGCAGTAGATCCGGGATCCGGCAGGAGACCCAGTACTTC. Protein sequence: CASSRSGIRQETQYF.

Ten or more counts support this clonotype. This sequence joins TRBV9 and TRBJ2-1, with D uncertain. V was trimmed by 3 bases and J by 4 bases, leaving 8 bases between them. The CDR3 sequence is 13 residues long. In germline, CDR1 is SGDLS, CDR2 YYNGEE. The chain's CDR3 is CASSGTGYNEQFF. The CDR3 coding sequence is TGTGCCAGCAGCGGGACGGGTTACAATGAGCAGTTCTTC.

This clonotype was counted many times. The chain joins TRBV7-2 to TRBJ1-2; a possible D gene is TRBD1 (5 bases). This CDR3 is built from 13 residues. Germline V gene data show CDR1 as SGHTA and CDR2 as FQGNSA. V was shortened by 1 base and J by 8 bases, with 11 bases between the two germline ends. The CDR3 reads CASSLGGAQGYTF. CDR3 bases: TGTGCCAGCAGCTTAGGAGGGGCGCAGGGCTACACCTTC.